Below, 10 T cell receptor beta chains from the same sample are listed, as sequenced in a study of response to subunit inactivated influenza vaccine. TCRdb used MiXCR to reprocess the RT-PCR reads, holding one entry per CDR3 protein. The profile covers 450,000 to 600,000 distinct CDR3 sequences, with less than 10% appearing a single time and approximately 12% taken by the ten largest. The sample was PBMCs from blood, taken less than 30 months after vaccination. These receptors originate from a man between 50 and 69 years old who received an inactivated influenza vaccine.

This clonotype was recorded many times. The chain carries TRBV2 and TRBJ2-5, with 12 bases fitting TRBD1. V was clipped by 4 bases and J by 5 bases; unmatched bases: 5. Germline values: CDR1 SNHLY, CDR2 FYNNEI. This CDR3 is 15 amino acids long. The CDR3 region has the DNA TGTGCCAGCAGTGGAACCGGGACAGGGGGCGAGACCCAGTACTTC. This translates into CASSGTGTGGETQYF.

This clonotype was recorded at least ten times. This sequence joins TRBV29-1 and TRBJ2-7; a weak D match, TRBD1 (5 bases). This CDR3 contains 16 residues. Germline V gene lookup returns CDR1 SQVTM and CDR2 ANQGSEA. V lost 4 bases, J lost 9 bases, and 28 bases lay in between. Here the CDR3 reads CSVGNLQVEICGGQYF. The CDR3 DNA follows: TGCAGCGTTGGTAACCTACAGGTGGAGATTTGTGGTGGGCAGTACTTC.

Of note for this clonotype: Just one base apart from a much larger clone, this may be a read error. The chain recombines TRBV5-4 with TRBJ2-1, with D hard to call. Trimming removed 3 bases at V and 5 bases at J, with 15 bases between. The CDR3 sequence is 15 residues long. Germline V CDR1 and CDR2: SGHNT, YYREEE (reference sequence). The CDR3 sequence is CASSSLELPDNEQFF. CDR3 bases: TGTGCCAGCAGCTCATTGGAACTACCCGACAATGAGCAGTTCTTC.

This clonotype appeared a few times. The chain couples TRBV9 to TRBJ2-3; tentative D call: TRBD2 (5 bases). The CDR3 has 16 amino acids. Trimming shortened V by 0 bases and J by 6 bases, and 17 bases separated the two germline ends. Germline CDR1 and CDR2: SGDLS and YYNGEE. The CDR3 DNA sequence: TGTGCCAGCAGCGTAGCGGCGGGCCTAAAGCTGGATACGCAGTATTTT. This codes for CASSVAAGLKLDTQYF.

The chain combines TRBV12-3 or TRBV12-4 with TRBJ2-5; 7 nucleotides match TRBD1. The CDR3 is 14 amino acids. V lost 6 bases, J lost 5 bases, and 9 bases stayed unmatched. In DNA form, the CDR3 reads TGTGCCAGCAGCCCAGGGGGATGGTCGGAGACCCAGTACTTC. Amino acids: CASSPGGWSETQYF.

Details on this clonotype: The junction differs from germline at one of its ends, possibly a read error. This CDR3 reads CASSTRATGNHPQHF. In DNA form, the CDR3 reads TGTGCCAGCAGCACCCGGGCCACAGGCAATCATCCCCAGCATTTT. This rearrangement joins TRBV7-9 to TRBJ1-5; tentative D call: TRBD1 (5 bases). This CDR3 region has 15 residues. The V gene's germline CDR1 is SEHNR and CDR2 FQNEAQ (reference sequence).

This clonotype was counted many times. The chain links TRBV11-2 to TRBJ2-1; 8 bases map to TRBD1. Trimming removed 3 bases from V and 7 bases from J; junction bases left unmatched: 5. There are 14 residues in the CDR3. Germline V gives CDR1 SGHAT, CDR2 FQNNGV. Here the CDR3 DNA reads TGTGCCAGCAGCTTCGGGACAGGAGGGAATGAGCAGTTCTTC. It codes for CASSFGTGGNEQFF.

The J gene is TRBJ1-6, the V gene TRBV6-2 or TRBV6-3, with D maybe TRBD1 (6 bases). The CDR3 extends over 15 amino acids. Trimming took 2 bases from V and 9 from J, leaving 14 bases between them. In germline, CDR1 is MNHEY, CDR2 SVGEGT. CDR3 bases: TGTGCCAGCAGTTACCGAGGGGACATAATTTCACCCCTCCACTTT. Its protein is CASSYRGDIISPLHF.

There are a few counts of this clonotype. The chain uses TRBV15 and TRBJ2-3; 12 bases line up with TRBD2. Germline loops: CDR1 LNHNV, CDR2 YYDKDF (reference sequence). Trimming at V came to 5 bases and at J to 8 bases, leaving 8 bases not matched to a gene. The CDR3 loop spans 15 amino acids. The CDR3 region is CATSERTSGVATQYF. CDR3 DNA: TGTGCCACCAGCGAACGGACTAGCGGGGTGGCTACGCAGTATTTT.

This clonotype was observed many times. The gene calls are TRBV9 and TRBJ2-3; the match to TRBD2 covers 8 bases. V trimming: 6 bases; J trimming: 2 bases; junction bases outside the gene matches: 8. Germline V gene data show CDR1 as SGDLS and CDR2 as YYNGEE. CDR3 length: 15 amino acids. The CDR3 region has the DNA TGTGCCAGCAACCGGGAGGGCAGGGACACAGATACGCAGTATTTT. This encodes CASNREGRDTDTQYF.